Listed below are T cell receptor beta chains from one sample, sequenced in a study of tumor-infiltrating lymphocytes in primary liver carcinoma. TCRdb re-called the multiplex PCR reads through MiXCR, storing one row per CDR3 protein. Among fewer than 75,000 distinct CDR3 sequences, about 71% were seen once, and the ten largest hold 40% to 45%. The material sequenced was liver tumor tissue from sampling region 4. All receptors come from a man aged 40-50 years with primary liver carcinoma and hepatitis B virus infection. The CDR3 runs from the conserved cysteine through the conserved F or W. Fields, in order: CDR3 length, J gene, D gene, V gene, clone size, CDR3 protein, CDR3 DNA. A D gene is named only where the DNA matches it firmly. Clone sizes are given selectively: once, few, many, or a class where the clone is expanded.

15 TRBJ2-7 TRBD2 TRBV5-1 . CASSLTSGISYEQYF TGTGCCAGCAGCTTGACTAGCGGGATCTCCTACGAGCAGTACTTC
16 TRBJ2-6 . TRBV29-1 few CSVFRDTDSGDNVLTF TGCAGCGTTTTCCGGGACACAGACTCCGGGGACAACGTCCTGACTTTC
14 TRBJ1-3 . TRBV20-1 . CSARPTESGNTIYF TGCAGTGCTAGACCGACAGAATCTGGAAACACCATATATTTT
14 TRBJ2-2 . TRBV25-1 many CASSEGTDTGELFF TGTGCCAGCAGTGAGGGAACAGACACCGGGGAGCTGTTTTTT
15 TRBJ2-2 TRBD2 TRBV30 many CAWQIAGANTGELFF TGTGCCTGGCAAATAGCGGGAGCCAACACCGGGGAGCTGTTTTTT
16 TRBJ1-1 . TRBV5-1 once CASSPTGNGGNTEDFF TGCGCCAGCAGCCCAACTGGGAACGGGGGTAACACTGAAGACTTCTTT
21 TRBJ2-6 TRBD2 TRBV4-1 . CASSQFGLVGLKAVGANVLTF TGCGCCAGCAGCCAATTCGGACTAGTGGGCCTGAAGGCGGTCGGGGCCAACGTCCTGACTTTC
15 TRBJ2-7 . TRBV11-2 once CTSSFVAGSQYEQYF TGTACCAGCAGCTTTGTGGCAGGGAGCCAGTACGAGCAATACTTC
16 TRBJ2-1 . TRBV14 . CASSAPGDSSYNEQLF TGTGCTAGCAGCGCGCCAGGAGACAGTTCCTACAATGAGCAGTTATTC
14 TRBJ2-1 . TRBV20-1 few CSARETGSYNEQFF TGCAGTGCTAGAGAGACAGGCTCCTACAATGAGCAGTTCTTC
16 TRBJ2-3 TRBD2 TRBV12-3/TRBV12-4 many CASTDLGASGTDTQYF TGTGCCAGCACCGACCTGGGGGCTAGCGGGACAGATACGCAGTATTTT
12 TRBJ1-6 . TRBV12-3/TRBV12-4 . CASSIKNSRLHF TGTGCGAGCAGTATAAAGAATTCACGCCTCCACTTT
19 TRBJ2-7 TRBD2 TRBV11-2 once CASSLITSGRVDPPYEQYF TGTGCCAGCAGCTTAATTACGAGCGGGAGGGTCGACCCTCCCTACGAGCAGTACTTC
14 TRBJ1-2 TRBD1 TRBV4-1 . CANSQGGRNYVYTF TGCGCCAACAGCCAAGGGGGCAGGAACTATGTCTACACCTTC
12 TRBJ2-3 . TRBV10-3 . CAISDVLDTQYF TGTGCCATCTCCGACGTCCTAGATACGCAGTATTTT
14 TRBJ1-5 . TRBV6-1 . CASSVDHSNQPQHF TGTGCCAGCAGTGTAGACCATAGCAATCAGCCCCAGCATTTT
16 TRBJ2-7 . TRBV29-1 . CSAMTSGTGAPYERYF TGCAGCGCCATGACATCTGGGACCGGCGCTCCCTACGAGCGATACTTC
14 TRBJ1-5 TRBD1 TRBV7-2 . CASSPGQGGQPQHF TGTGCCAGCAGCCCTGGGCAGGGGGGTCAGCCCCAGCATTTT
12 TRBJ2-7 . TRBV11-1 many CATSPDSYEQYF TGTGCCACCAGCCCAGACAGCTACGAGCAGTACTTC
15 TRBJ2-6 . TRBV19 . CASSIGGTGANVLTF TGTGCCAGTAGTATAGGAGGGACTGGGGCCAACGTCCTGACTTTC
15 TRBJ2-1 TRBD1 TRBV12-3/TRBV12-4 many CASRGSGQPYNEQFF TGTGCCAGCAGGGGGTCGGGACAGCCATACAATGAGCAGTTCTTC
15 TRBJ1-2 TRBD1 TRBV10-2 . CAGGDTGEVYYGYTF TGCGCTGGCGGGGACACAGGGGAGGTTTACTATGGCTACACCTTC
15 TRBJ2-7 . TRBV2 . CASSENSVVSYEQYF TGTGCCAGCAGTGAGAACAGTGTGGTCTCTTACGAGCAGTACTTC
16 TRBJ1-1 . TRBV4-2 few CASSIFAQDGDTEAFF TGTGCCAGCAGCATATTTGCCCAAGACGGGGACACTGAAGCTTTCTTT
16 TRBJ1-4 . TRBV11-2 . CASRKTLGGTYEKLFF TGTGCCAGCAGGAAGACTCTAGGAGGAACATATGAAAAACTGTTTTTT
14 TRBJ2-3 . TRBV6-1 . CASCLVLGQDMQYF TGTGCCAGCTGTCTGGTACTGGGCCAAGATATGCAGTATTTT
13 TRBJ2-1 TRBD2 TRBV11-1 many CASSAGGPNEQFF TGTGCCAGCAGCGCGGGAGGGCCGAATGAGCAGTTCTTC
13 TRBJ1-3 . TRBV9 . CASSPISGNTMYF TGTGCCAGCAGCCCCATCTCTGGAAACACCATGTATTTT
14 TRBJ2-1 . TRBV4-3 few CASSQESQHDEQFF TGCGCCAGTAGTCAAGAGTCGCAGCACGATGAGCAGTTCTTC
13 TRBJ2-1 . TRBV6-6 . CASSPSSVGVQFF TGTGCCAGCAGCCCATCTAGCGTAGGTGTGCAGTTCTTT
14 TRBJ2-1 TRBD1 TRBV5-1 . CASSSGQGSNGQFF TGCGCCAGCAGCAGTGGACAGGGGAGTAATGGGCAGTTCTTC
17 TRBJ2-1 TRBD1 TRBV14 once CANSQEGQGTGYDEQFF TGTGCCAACAGCCAAGAGGGTCAGGGGACAGGGTACGATGAGCAGTTCTTC
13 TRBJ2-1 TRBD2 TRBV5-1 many CASSSTGLAEQFF TGCGCCAGCAGCTCGACGGGACTAGCTGAGCAGTTCTTC
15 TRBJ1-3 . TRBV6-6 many CASSYEPSSGNTIYF TGTGCCAGCAGTTATGAGCCGAGCTCTGGAAACACCATATATTTT
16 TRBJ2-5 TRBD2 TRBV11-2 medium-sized CASSLGLAEIQETQYF TGTGCCAGCAGCTTAGGTCTAGCGGAGATCCAAGAGACCCAGTACTTC
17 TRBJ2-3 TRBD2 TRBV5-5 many CASSPTGTSGSGDTQYF TGTGCCAGCAGCCCGACCGGGACTAGCGGGAGTGGAGATACGCAGTATTTT
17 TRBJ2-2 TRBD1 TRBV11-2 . CASSLTLEGANTGELLF TGTGCCAGCAGCTTAACATTAGAGGGGGCGAACACCGGGGAGCTGCTTTTT
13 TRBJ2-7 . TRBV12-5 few CASEGTSSHEQYF TGTGCCAGTGAGGGGACCAGTTCCCACGAGCAGTACTTC
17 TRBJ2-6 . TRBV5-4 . CTSSPGSFFSEANVLTF TGTACCAGCAGCCCCGGGTCTTTCTTCTCTGAGGCCAACGTCCTGACTTTC
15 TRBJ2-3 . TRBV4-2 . CASSLEGGGGYTQYF TGTGCCAGCAGCCTTGAGGGGGGAGGAGGATATACACAGTATTTT
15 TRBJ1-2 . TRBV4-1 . CASSQEFRLNYGYTF TGCGCCAGCAGCCAAGAATTCCGTCTTAACTATGGCTACACCTTC
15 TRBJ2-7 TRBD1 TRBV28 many CASSLGGQGSSEQYF TGTGCCAGCAGTTTGGGGGGACAGGGCTCCTCCGAGCAGTACTTC
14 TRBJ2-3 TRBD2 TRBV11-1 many CASAGGAGTDTQYF TGTGCCAGCGCGGGGGGAGCTGGCACAGATACGCAGTATTTT
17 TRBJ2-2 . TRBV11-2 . CVRSLALEGANTGELFF TGTGTAAGAAGCTTAGCATTAGAAGGGGCGAACACCGGGGAGCTGTTTTTT
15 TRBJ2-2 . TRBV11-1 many CASSPSGGAPGELFF TGTGCCAGCAGCCCCTCGGGGGGCGCACCCGGGGAGCTGTTTTTT
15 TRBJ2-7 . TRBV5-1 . CASSQVPARGDEQYF TGCGCCAGCAGCCAGGTACCCGCCCGGGGCGACGAGCAGTACTTC
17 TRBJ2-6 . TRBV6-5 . CASSYGGSSSGANVLTF TGTGCCAGCAGTTACGGAGGCAGTTCCTCTGGGGCCAACGTCCTGACTTTC
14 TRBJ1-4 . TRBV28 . CASRLDRNYEKLFF TGTGCCAGCAGATTGGACCGTAACTATGAAAAACTGTTTTTT
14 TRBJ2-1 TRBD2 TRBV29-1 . CSVVWLAGYHERFF TGCAGCGTTGTGTGGCTAGCGGGCTACCATGAGCGGTTCTTC
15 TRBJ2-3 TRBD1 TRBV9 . CATNGQGVPTDTQYF TGTGCCACCAACGGACAGGGGGTCCCCACAGATACGCAGTATTTT
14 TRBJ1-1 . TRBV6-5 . CASSYGVVCTEAFF TGTGCCAGCAGTTACGGGGTGGTGTGCACTGAAGCTTTCTTT
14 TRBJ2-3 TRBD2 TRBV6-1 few CAISSGPGADTQYF TGTGCCATATCTAGCGGACCGGGCGCAGATACGCAGTATTTT
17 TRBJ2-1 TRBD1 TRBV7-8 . CASSFGQVALRHNEQFF TGTGCCAGCAGTTTCGGACAGGTGGCCCTGAGACACAATGAGCAGTTCTTC
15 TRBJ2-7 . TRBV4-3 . CGGSQDPETPYEQYF TGCGGCGGCAGCCAAGATCCGGAGACTCCCTACGAGCAGTACTTC
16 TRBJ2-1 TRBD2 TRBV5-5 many CASSSLGTSGGNEQFF TGTGCCAGCAGCTCCTTAGGGACTAGCGGCGGGAATGAGCAGTTCTTC
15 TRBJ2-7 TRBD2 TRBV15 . CATSRELAYYYEQYF TGTGCTACCAGCAGGGAACTAGCGTATTACTACGAGCAGTACTTC
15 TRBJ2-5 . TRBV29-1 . CSVEEDRGRAEIQYF TGCAGCGTTGAAGAGGACAGAGGGCGAGCAGAGATCCAGTACTTC
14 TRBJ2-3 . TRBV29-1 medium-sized CSAGRETITDTQYF TGCAGCGCCGGGCGGGAAACAATCACAGATACGCAGTATTTT
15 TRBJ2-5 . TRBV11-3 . CASSLGAGERETQYF TGTGCCAGCAGCCTCGGGGCAGGGGAAAGAGAGACCCAGTACTTC